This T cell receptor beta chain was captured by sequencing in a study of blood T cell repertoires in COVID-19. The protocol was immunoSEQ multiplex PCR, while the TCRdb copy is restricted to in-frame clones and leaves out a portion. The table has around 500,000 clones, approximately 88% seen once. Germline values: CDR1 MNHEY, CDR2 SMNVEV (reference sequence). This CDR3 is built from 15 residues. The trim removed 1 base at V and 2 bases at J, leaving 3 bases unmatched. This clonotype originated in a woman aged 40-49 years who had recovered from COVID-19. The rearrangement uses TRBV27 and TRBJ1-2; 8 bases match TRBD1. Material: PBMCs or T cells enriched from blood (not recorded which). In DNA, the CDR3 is TGTGCCAGCAGTTTATACAGGGGGGCCAACTATGGCTACACCTTC. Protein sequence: CASSLYRGANYGYTF.